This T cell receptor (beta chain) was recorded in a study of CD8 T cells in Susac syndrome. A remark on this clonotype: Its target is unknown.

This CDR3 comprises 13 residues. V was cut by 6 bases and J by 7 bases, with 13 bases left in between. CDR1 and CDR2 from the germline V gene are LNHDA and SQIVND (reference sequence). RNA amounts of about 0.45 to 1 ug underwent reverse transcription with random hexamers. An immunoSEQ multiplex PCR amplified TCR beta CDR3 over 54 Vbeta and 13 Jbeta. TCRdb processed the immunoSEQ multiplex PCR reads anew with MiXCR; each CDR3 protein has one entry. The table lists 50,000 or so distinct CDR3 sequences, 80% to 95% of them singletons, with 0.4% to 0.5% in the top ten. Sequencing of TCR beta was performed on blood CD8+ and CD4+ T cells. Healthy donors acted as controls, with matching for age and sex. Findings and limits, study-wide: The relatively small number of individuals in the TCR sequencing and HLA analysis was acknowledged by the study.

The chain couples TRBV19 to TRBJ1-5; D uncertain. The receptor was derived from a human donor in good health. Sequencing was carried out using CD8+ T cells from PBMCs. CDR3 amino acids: CASRSGESQPQHF. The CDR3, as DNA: TGTGCCAGTAGAAGCGGGGAATCCCAGCCCCAGCATTTT. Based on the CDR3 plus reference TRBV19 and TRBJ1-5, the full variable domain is DGGITQSPKYLFRKEGQNVTLSCEQNLNHDAMYWYRQDPGQGLRLIYYSQIVNDFQKGDIAEGYSVSREKKESFPLTVTSAQKNPTAFYLCASRSGESQPQHFGDGTRLSIL.